The entry below describes one T cell receptor beta chain. No cognate antigen has been identified for it. Per-base qualities were not stored, and no clone one base away is much larger. TCR CDR3 regions were amplified from genomic DNA by multiplex PCR using the deep immunoSEQ assay. Genomic DNA extracted from each cell subset was distributed evenly over all wells of several immunoSEQ 96-well plates, and each plate served as one replicate. For sorted subsets, 200 to 250 ng of genomic DNA, equivalent to 25,000 to 35,000 T cell genomes, went into each replicate PCR. Purified libraries were quantified with a Qubit 3.0 fluorometer, sized on a Bioanalyzer 2100, and re-quantified with the KAPA Library Quantification kit. A separate single-read 150-cycle Illumina NextSeq 550 flow cell was used to sequence each immunoSEQ 96-well plate. Regarding the original processing steps: The immunoSEQ output contained only junctional sequences without quality scores, so filtering could not match that applied to full-length reads. Sequences were annotated with PyIR, a Python wrapper for IgBLAST v1.9, using IMGT germline references to assign V/J genes and CDR3. Any read was removed if the V/J assignment was weak (E-value above 1e-6), the CDR3 was missing, or the read contained stop codons, out-of-frame junctions, or ambiguous translated residues. V3J clonotypes were defined as sequences sharing an identical inferred V gene, J gene, and CDR3 amino acid sequence. Percentage overlap between repertoires was computed as shared unique clonotypes divided by the size of the smaller repertoire. RTK rarefaction, the Chao1 estimator, and Recon v2.1 estimates of unobserved clonotypes were used to assess repertoire richness. OLGA was used to compute generation probabilities for all TCRbeta clonotypes that the gDNA method yielded from a handful of donors. Not all clones reach the TCRdb copy of this immuneACCESS table, which keeps in-frame sequences only. Checked studies attribute under half of the gap to unresolved V genes and leave the rest unexplained. V, J and clone size are taken as reported in that table, and D and trimming were inferred from the DNA itself. The sample table lists around 2.5 million clones, approximately 93% of them with a count of one. The ten largest clones capture about 0.34% of the sample.

The germline V gene specifies KGHSH as CDR1 and LQKENI as CDR2. V and J are truncated by 6 bases and 6 bases respectively, leaving an intervening sequence of 18 bases. The CDR3 holds 15 amino acids from the cysteine to the phenylalanine. Solely the CDR3 DNA is kept, with 45 bases framed from the first base. The donors were healthy, HIV-negative adults with no recently reported acute infections or vaccinations. All donors were Caucasian adults living in Nashville, Tennessee, USA. CD4+ T cells were enriched by magnetic negative selection, after which naive cells were positively selected on CD45RA and the negative fraction was taken as the memory subset. Blood was obtained by leukapheresis, after which PBMCs were separated by Ficoll-Histopaque density gradient centrifugation and cryopreserved in liquid nitrogen vapor phase. Analytical flow cytometry was used to check the purity and quantity of every magnetically sorted T cell population. Genomic DNA was isolated from every sorted fraction and measured by UV absorbance on a Nanodrop 2000c.

The data are from a study of shared clonotypes between healthy human individuals (dated by TCRdb to about 2020). As for the study more broadly: Three men and a couple of women, aged 18 to 49 years, made up the cohort. The study deeply sequenced blood TCR repertoires of five healthy adults to estimate repertoire size and the extent of clonotype sharing between individuals. Between about 0.94 and 8.9 billion PBMCs per donor were obtained by leukapheresis. Libraries were prepared and TCR repertoires were sequenced by different laboratories using diverse techniques, in order to increase sequencing depth and limit assay-specific biases. For each donor, CD4 naive and CD4 memory were each given three plates, CD8 naive was given two plates, and CD8 memory was given one plate.

The study at large found these results: Higher generation probabilities were observed for clonotypes shared by all four sorted-subset donors than for non-shared clonotypes. Roughly 5.2% of naive CD4, 3.5% of naive CD8, approximately 2.2% of memory CD4, and 0.4% of memory CD8 clonotypes were shared across several donors. Even with the large sequencing depth, rarefaction of the sorted-subset datasets indicated that sequencing was incomplete. Sampling was restricted to blood, and TCR repertoires in tissues likely differ from the TCR repertoires found in blood. The small number of donors limited the genetic and exposure-history diversity represented. Naive subsets generally had larger estimated clonotype richness than memory subsets did. Pairwise subsampling led to the expectation that sequencing depth would affect the degree of clonotype sharing among donors.

Rearrangement joined TRBV18 to TRBJ1-5; TRBD1 is perhaps the D gene, given 5 matching bases. Material: naive CD4+ T cells from PBMCs. The cell subset or site label of this sample denotes: CD45RA+ positively selected. The sequence was obtained from a young man in good health. Some clones in this sample may be carry-over from other donors' samples. CDR3 region: CASSSNTGPGQPQHF. The sequence in DNA is TGTGCCAGCTCTTCAAATACGGGGCCTGGTCAGCCCCAGCATTTT.